These 27 T cell receptor beta chains were sequenced from one sample in a study of regulatory T cells in long-lasting Graves disease. Regarding time point: newly diagnosed GD, antithyroid drugs for less than 3 months. Extracted RNA from PBMCs served as the source of the TCR library. With iRepertoire HTBI primers and Arm-PCR of CDR3 regions, TCR beta libraries were built. TCRdb itself ran the multiplex PCR reads through MiXCR, one entry per CDR3 protein. Among 400,000 to 500,000 distinct CDR3 sequences listed, 14% were seen once. These data also featured in a second study, about T cells in Graves' hyperthyroidism and ophthalmopathy.

The sample was peripheral blood mononuclear cells (PBMCs), taken at new diagnosis, from a patient treated with antithyroid drugs. Receptors were obtained from a woman aged 50 to 60 with Graves disease.

A word on this clonotype: Germline is not matched at one junction end, which may reflect a read error. The chain is built from TRBV3-1 and TRBJ2-3, with 9 bases matching TRBD1. Germline V CDR1 and CDR2: LGHDT, YNNKEL (reference sequence). The CDR3 is made up of 15 amino acids. CDR3 sequence (DNA): TGTGCCAGCAGCCACCCGGGACAGGGAACAGATACGGAGTATTTT. It translates to CASSHPGQGTDTEYF.

The sample holds many counts of this clonotype. The chain joins TRBV28 to TRBJ2-7, with TRBD2 matching over 7 bases. Germline loops: CDR1 MDHEN, CDR2 SYDVKM. CDR3 length: 17 residues. V shed 4 bases and J 0 bases; nucleotides not matched to a gene: 12. DNA for the CDR3: TGTGCCAGCAGTTCCCTGTCTGTGGGAGGGGCCTCCTACGAGCAGTACTTC. Encoded protein: CASSSLSVGGASYEQYF. The full variable domain, its missing parts supplied by reference TRBV28 and TRBJ2-7, is DVKVTQSSRYLVKRTGEKVFLECVQDMDHENMFWYRQDPGLGLRLIYFSYDVKMKEKGDIPEGYSVSREKKERFSLILESASTNQTSMYLCASSSLSVGGASYEQYFGPGTRLTVT.

The V gene is TRBV4-1, the J gene TRBJ2-3; TRBD1 agrees at 7 bases. The CDR3 covers 19 residues. Germline assignment: CDR1 MGHRA and CDR2 YSYEKL. V shed 0 bases and J 2 bases; nucleotides not matched to a gene: 14. CDR3 sequence reads: CASSQEDGARGQSTDTQYF. Here the CDR3 DNA reads TGCGCCAGCAGCCAAGAAGACGGAGCGAGGGGGCAATCCACAGATACGCAGTATTTT.

This clonotype has a handful of counts. The chain links TRBV5-1 to TRBJ2-3, with 8 bases matching TRBD1. The CDR3 has 15 residues. V dropped 6 bases and J dropped 0; count of bases not matched to a gene: 6. Germline V gene data show CDR1 as SGHRS and CDR2 as YFSETQ. Here the CDR3 reads CASKEQGVSTDTQYF. The CDR3 nucleotides are TGCGCCAGCAAGGAACAGGGGGTGAGCACAGATACGCAGTATTTT.

The chain employs TRBV27 and TRBJ2-1; 16 nucleotides agree with TRBD2. J gave up 0 bases and V 5 bases, and 7 bases lay outside the gene matches. This CDR3 has 19 amino acids. Germline CDR1 and CDR2: MNHEY and SMNVEV (reference sequence). CDR3 sequence reads: CASSLPGLAGGRSYNEQFF. The CDR3 coding sequence is TGTGCCAGCAGTCTCCCGGGACTAGCGGGAGGGCGCTCCTACAATGAGCAGTTCTTC.

This clonotype has more than one count but fewer than ten. A read error is possible here, since a much larger clone lies one base away. This sequence joins TRBV5-1 and TRBJ2-1; 7 positions match TRBD1. Germline CDR1 SGHRS, CDR2 YFSETQ. The CDR3 is made up of 14 amino acids. V gave up 4 bases and J gave up 5 bases; unmatched junction bases: 6. CDR3 residues: CASSPGQAHNEQFF. In DNA form, the CDR3 reads TGCGCCAGCAGCCCCGGACAGGCACACAATGAGCAGTTCTTC.

This clonotype was seen many times. V and J are TRBV28 and TRBJ2-3, with 9 positions matching TRBD1. V lost 6 bases and J lost 4; bases outside the gene matches: 8. The CDR3 consists of 15 residues. Germline V gene sequence: CDR1 MDHEN, CDR2 SYDVKM. The CDR3 DNA follows: TGTGCCAGCAGGGACAGGGGTGGAGGCGCAGATACGCAGTATTTT. Translating it yields CASRDRGGGADTQYF.

With respect to this clonotype: The germline gene is not matched at one end of the junction; a read error may be the cause. This rearrangement joins TRBV7-3 to TRBJ1-1, with D perhaps matching TRBD1 (5 bases). This CDR3 comprises 13 residues. The germline gives CDR1 SGHTA, CDR2 FQGTGA. Here the CDR3 reads CASASGEGTDAFF. CDR3 bases: TGTGCCAGCGCTTCGGGGGAGGGCACTGATGCTTTCTTT.

This clonotype occurred many times. The J gene is TRBJ2-7, the V gene TRBV28; D possibly uses TRBD1 or TRBD2 (5 bases each). CDR3 length equals 21 residues. CDR1 is MDHEN, CDR2 SYDVKM, per germline. Trimming stripped 2 bases from V and 4 bases from J, with 33 bases between. The CDR3 DNA follows: TGTGCCAGCAGTTTAAGGACATTAGCATGGACTGGGACCGACCTTCCTTACGAGCAGTACTTC. Its protein is CASSLRTLAWTGTDLPYEQYF.

The rearrangement links TRBV27 to TRBJ1-6, with D possibly matching TRBD1 (5 bases). V was pared by 2 bases and J by 7 bases, with 9 bases between. The CDR3 spans 14 residues. The germline V gene has CDR1 MNHEY and CDR2 SMNVEV (reference sequence). The CDR3 loop is CASSLGGINSPLHF. CDR3 DNA: TGTGCCAGCAGTTTAGGGGGAATCAATTCACCCCTCCACTTT.

At least ten counts were recorded for this clonotype. Here the CDR3 reads CASSLKRRARYNEQFF. The CDR3 bases are TGTGCCAGCAGCTTAAAGAGGCGGGCACGCTACAATGAGCAGTTCTTC. V is TRBV5-6 and J is TRBJ2-1; D may be TRBD2 (5 bases). The CDR3 contains 16 residues. V lost 2 bases and J 3 bases, leaving 15 bases between the germline ends. Germline V gene lookup returns CDR1 SGHDT and CDR2 YYEEEE.

In regard to this clonotype: This probably arose from a read error, given a far larger clone one base away. The chain recombines TRBV5-6 with TRBJ1-2; unclear D gene. The germline V gene has CDR1 SGHDT and CDR2 YYEEEE. The CDR3 totals 12 residues. The CDR3 sequence: CASSLSNYGYAF. DNA for the CDR3: TGTGCCAGCAGCTTGTCTAACTATGGCTACGCCTTC.

This clonotype was recorded many times. The V and J genes are TRBV28 and TRBJ2-4; no firm D call. In germline, CDR1 is MDHEN, CDR2 SYDVKM. V shed 4 bases and J shed 1 base, with 17 bases lying between them. CDR3 length: 17 amino acids. In nucleotides, the CDR3 is TGTGCCAGCAGTTCCCTGGAATGGAGCGCGGCCAAAAACATTCAGTACTTC. It translates to CASSSLEWSAAKNIQYF.

This clonotype was found many times. This chain uses TRBV11-2 with TRBJ2-7; D ambiguous. The CDR3 runs to 14 residues. V lost 1 base, J lost 7 bases, and 14 bases lay in between. In germline, CDR1 is SGHAT, CDR2 FQNNGV. As DNA, the CDR3 is TGTGCCAGCAGCTTAGGTCGGGTCTTTTGGGAGCAGTACTTC. Translation: CASSLGRVFWEQYF.

This clonotype was recorded at least ten times. This chain uses TRBV27 with TRBJ2-1, with 8 positions matching TRBD1. Germline V gene data show CDR1 as MNHEY and CDR2 as SMNVEV (reference sequence). The CDR3 is made up of 15 amino acids. V lost 7 bases to trimming and J lost 10 bases; unmatched junction nucleotides: 15. CDR3 coding DNA: TGTGCCAGCACCTTGGACAGGGTGAGCGTTGGCGAGCAGTTCTTC. As protein: CASTLDRVSVGEQFF.

The V and J genes are TRBV10-1 and TRBJ1-5; no definite D call. The V gene's germline CDR1 is WNHNN and CDR2 SYGVQD (reference sequence). This CDR3 has 18 residues. Trimming cost V 11 bases and J 3 bases, with 29 bases left between them. The CDR3 spells CAGPGRLRTENDNQPQHF. In DNA, the CDR3 is TGCGCCGGACCAGGCCGTCTGCGCACAGAGAACGACAATCAGCCCCAGCATTTT.

About this clonotype itself: This clone may be a read error of a much larger clone one base away. The V call is TRBV18, the J call TRBJ2-1; either TRBD1 or TRBD2 may fit D (5 bases each). Germline CDR1 KGHSH, CDR2 LQKENI. The CDR3 contains 15 residues. Trimming left V 3 bases short and J 10 bases short, with 19 bases between. CDR3 sequence reads: CASSPDTSGTYEQFF. CDR3 bases: TGTGCCAGCTCACCGGACACCTCGGGGACCTACGAGCAGTTCTTC. The full variable domain, completed using reference TRBV18 and TRBJ2-1, is NAGVMQNPRHLVRRRGQEARLRCSPMKGHSHVYWYRQLPEEGLKFMVYLQKENIIDESGMPKERFSAEFPKEGPSILRIQQVVRGDSAAYFCASSPDTSGTYEQFFGPGTRLTVL.

The chain couples TRBV28 to TRBJ2-4; D might be TRBD1 or TRBD2, each matching 5 bases. V lost 6 bases, J lost 4 bases, and 13 bases lay in between. Germline loops: CDR1 MDHEN, CDR2 SYDVKM. CDR3 length equals 14 residues. CDR3 region: CASSPGTLKNIQYF. CDR3 nucleotides: TGTGCCAGCAGCCCCGGGACGTTAAAAAACATTCAGTACTTC.

With respect to this clonotype: A read error is likely here: a far larger clone is one base away. The rearrangement uses TRBV5-1 and TRBJ2-7; 7 bases match TRBD2. Per germline, CDR1 SGHRS and CDR2 YFSETQ. The CDR3 runs 15 residues. CDR3 sequence: CASSLEVGGSHEQYF. CDR3 sequence (DNA): TGTGCCAGCAGTCTAGAGGTTGGCGGGAGCCACGAGCAGTACTTC.

The gene calls are TRBV18 and TRBJ2-2, with D possibly matching TRBD1 (5 bases). The CDR3 sequence is 19 residues long. The V end was cut by 2 bases, the J end by 0 bases, with 19 bases between. Germline V gives CDR1 KGHSH, CDR2 LQKENI. DNA of the CDR3: TGTGCCAGCTCACCATTACGGCCAAGGACAACCACGAACACCGGGGAGCTGTTTTTT. Translating gives CASSPLRPRTTTNTGELFF.

In this sample, this clonotype turned up many times. The chain recombines TRBV6-2 or TRBV6-3 with TRBJ2-1, with a weak D call TRBD2 (5 bases). Looked up from germline, CDR1 is MNHEY and CDR2 is SVGEGT. This CDR3 comprises 13 residues. V was trimmed by 5 bases and J by 11 bases, leaving 16 bases between them. The CDR3 DNA follows: TGTGCCAGCAGTGTACCAGATAGCGAAAAGCAGTTCTTC. Translation gives CASSVPDSEKQFF.

On this clonotype: This sequence may be a read error, since a much larger clone differs from it by one base. The chain joins TRBV28 to TRBJ2-1; D is perhaps TRBD2 (7 bases). Germline values: CDR1 MDHEN, CDR2 SYDVKM. Trimming cost V 5 bases and J 4 bases, with 15 bases left between them. This CDR3 has 15 amino acids. DNA for the CDR3: TGTGCCAGCAGTCCGTCAGGGGAGGGGTACAATGAGCAGTTCTTC. Its translation: CASSPSGEGYNEQFF.

This clonotype occurred many times. The chain links TRBV2 to TRBJ2-7, with 9 positions matching TRBD1. This CDR3 is built from 12 residues. Germline V gene sequence: CDR1 SNHLY, CDR2 FYNNEI. V was pared by 6 bases and J by 5 bases, with 2 bases of the junction left unmatched. CDR3 sequence reads: CASRDRGDEQYF. Written as DNA, the CDR3 is TGTGCCAGCAGGGACAGGGGTGACGAGCAGTACTTC.

This clonotype was seen a handful of times. The chain combines TRBV9 with TRBJ2-5; D perhaps matches TRBD1 (6 bases). This CDR3 contains 15 residues. Germline assignment: CDR1 SGDLS and CDR2 YYNGEE. The ends were cut back, 0 bases at V and 1 base at J, with 10 bases in the middle. CDR3 nucleotides: TGTGCCAGCAGCGTAGCGGGACAAAGCCAAGAGACCCAGTACTTC. It translates to CASSVAGQSQETQYF.

The V call is TRBV20-1, the J call TRBJ2-1; 14 bases agree with TRBD2. With V trimmed by 0 bases and J by 3 bases, 1 base remained unmatched. The CDR3 extends over 16 amino acids. CDR1 is DFQATT and CDR2 is SNEGSKA in the germline V gene (reference sequence). CDR3 protein: CSAREGTSGSYNEQFF. CDR3 sequence (DNA): TGCAGTGCTAGAGAAGGGACTAGCGGGAGCTACAATGAGCAGTTCTTC.

This clonotype was seen at least ten times. The chain couples TRBV30 to TRBJ2-3; 11 nucleotides line up with TRBD2. From germline, CDR1 is GTSNPN and CDR2 SVGIG (reference sequence). CDR3 length equals 14 residues. V gave up 3 bases and J gave up 5 bases; unmatched junction bases: 4. CDR3 sequence: CAWSGTSGVDTQYF. The CDR3 DNA is TGTGCCTGGAGCGGGACTAGCGGTGTAGATACGCAGTATTTT. Full variable domain (rest looked up from reference TRBV30 and TRBJ2-3): SQTIHQWPATLVQPVGSPLSLECTVEGTSNPNLYWYRQAAGRGLQLLFYSVGIGQISSEVPQNLSASRPQDRQFILSSKKLLLSDSGFYLCAWSGTSGVDTQYFGPGTRLTVL.

This clonotype was counted ten times or more. The chain employs TRBV30 and TRBJ1-1; 7 bases agree with TRBD1. V shed 7 bases, J shed 2 bases, and the junction held 4 bases outside the gene matches. The CDR3 is made up of 12 amino acids. Germline lookup yields CDR1 GTSNPN and CDR2 SVGIG (reference sequence). CDR3 nucleotides: TGTGCCTTCCGGGACAGTAACACTGAAGCTTTCTTT. It encodes CAFRDSNTEAFF.